This T cell receptor beta chain was documented in a study of blood T cells in healthy people across ages. It was with a sample-barcoded 5' primer and a J-beta primer mix that a second PCR of roughly 6 to 12 cycles was run. TCRdb recomputed calls from the 5' RACE reads with MiXCR, one row per CDR3 protein. The sample has 600,000 or so distinct CDR3 sequences, less than 60% seen once. The V end was cut by 5 bases, the J end by 7 bases, with 12 bases between. The CDR3 runs to 12 residues. Germline V gene lookup returns CDR1 SGHAT and CDR2 FQNNGV. This clonotype was found once. The chain employs TRBV11-2 and TRBJ2-7, with D tentatively TRBD1 (5 bases). The sequence was obtained from a man at least 80 years old in good health. The sample comprised blood. The CDR3 spells CASSLAGIEQYF. CDR3 nucleotide sequence: TGTGCCAGCAGCCTGGCAGGGATTGAGCAGTACTTC.